The sequence of this T cell receptor beta chain was determined in a study of blood T cell repertoires in COVID-19. Whole-study context: The United States, Italy and Spain supplied acute and convalescent COVID-19 samples. The analysed material was cDNA or gDNA that came from T cells, B-cell-depleted T cells, or PBMCs.

Germline V gene lookup returns CDR1 SGHNT and CDR2 YENEEA. V shed 0 bases, J shed 4 bases, and the junction held 2 bases outside the gene matches. This CDR3 has 15 residues. Study processing details: Estimates of nucleated cell counts were drawn from the amplification of reference gene primers. Using immunoSEQ multiplex PCR, the repertoire was profiled, and TCRdb retains in-frame clones only, with some absent. The DNA was the basis for D and trimming; V, J and clone size are from that table. The table records about 52,000 clones, approximately 83% of them present only once. Material: peripheral blood. This TCR was recovered from a man at least 80 years old with COVID-19, enrolled during active disease. This chain uses TRBV11-3 with TRBJ2-1; 8 nucleotides align to TRBD2. Here the CDR3 DNA reads TGTGCCAGCAGCTTAGATGCGGGAGGTTACAATGAGCAGTTCTTC. Translation gives CASSLDAGGYNEQFF.